This entry describes one T cell receptor beta chain. Trimming left V 0 bases short and J 6 bases short, with 13 bases between. CDR1 and CDR2 (germline): SGHDT, YYEEEE. The CDR3 spans 14 residues. Sequencing was performed with immunoSEQ multiplex PCR; in TCRdb, only in-frame clones are kept and a portion is missing. Of 300,000 to 450,000 clones in the sample, 70% to 90% were seen once. The sample is drawn from a study of blood T cell repertoires in COVID-19. The chain links TRBV5-6 to TRBJ2-7; D perhaps matches TRBD1 (5 bases). Sequencing used peripheral blood. The receptor was isolated from a woman aged 30 to 39 with COVID-19, enrolled during active disease. The CDR3 DNA is TGTGCCAGCAGCTTGGCCCTTTCAAGGGGCGAGCAGTACTTC. Protein: CASSLALSRGEQYF.